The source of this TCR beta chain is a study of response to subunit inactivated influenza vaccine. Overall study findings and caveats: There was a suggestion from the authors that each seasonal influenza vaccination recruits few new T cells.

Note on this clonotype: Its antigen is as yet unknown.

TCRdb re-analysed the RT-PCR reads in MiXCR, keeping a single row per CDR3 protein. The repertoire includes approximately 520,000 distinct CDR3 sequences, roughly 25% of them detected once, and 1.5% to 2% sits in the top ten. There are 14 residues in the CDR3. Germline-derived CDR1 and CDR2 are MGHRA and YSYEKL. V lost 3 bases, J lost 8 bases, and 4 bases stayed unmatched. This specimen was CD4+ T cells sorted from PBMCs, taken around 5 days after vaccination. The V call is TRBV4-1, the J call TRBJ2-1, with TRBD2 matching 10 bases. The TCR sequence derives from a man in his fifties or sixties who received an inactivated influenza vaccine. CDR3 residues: CASSQSGGADEQFF. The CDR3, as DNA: TGCGCCAGCAGCCAGAGCGGGGGGGCTGATGAGCAGTTCTTC.